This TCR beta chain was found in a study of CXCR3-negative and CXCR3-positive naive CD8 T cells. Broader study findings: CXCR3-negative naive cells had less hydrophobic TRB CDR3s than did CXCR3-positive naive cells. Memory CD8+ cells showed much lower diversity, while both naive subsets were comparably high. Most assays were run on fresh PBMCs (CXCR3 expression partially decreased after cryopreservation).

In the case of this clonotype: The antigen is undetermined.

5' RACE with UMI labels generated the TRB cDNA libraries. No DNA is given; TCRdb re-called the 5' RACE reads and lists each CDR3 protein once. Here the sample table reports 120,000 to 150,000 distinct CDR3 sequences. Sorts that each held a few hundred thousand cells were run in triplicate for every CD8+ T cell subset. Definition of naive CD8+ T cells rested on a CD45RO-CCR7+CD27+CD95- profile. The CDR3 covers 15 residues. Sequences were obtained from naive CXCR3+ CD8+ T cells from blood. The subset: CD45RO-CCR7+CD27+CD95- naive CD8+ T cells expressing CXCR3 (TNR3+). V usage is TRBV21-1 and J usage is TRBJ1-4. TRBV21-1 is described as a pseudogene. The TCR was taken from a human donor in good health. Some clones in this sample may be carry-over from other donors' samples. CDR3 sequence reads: CASSKSTATNEKLFF.